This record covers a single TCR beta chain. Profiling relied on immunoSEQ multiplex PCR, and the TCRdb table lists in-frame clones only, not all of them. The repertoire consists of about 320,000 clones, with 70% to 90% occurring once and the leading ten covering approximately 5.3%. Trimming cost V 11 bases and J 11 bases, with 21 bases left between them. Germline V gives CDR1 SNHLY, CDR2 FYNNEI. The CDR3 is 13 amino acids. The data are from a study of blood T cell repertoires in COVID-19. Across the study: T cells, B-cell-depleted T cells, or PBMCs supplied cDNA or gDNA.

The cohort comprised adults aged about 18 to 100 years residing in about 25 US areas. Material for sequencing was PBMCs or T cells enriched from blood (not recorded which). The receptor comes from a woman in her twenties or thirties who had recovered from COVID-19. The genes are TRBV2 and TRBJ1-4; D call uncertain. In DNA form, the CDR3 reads TGTGCCGGACGGGGAGACCTAATGAGCAAACTGTTTTTT. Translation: CAGRGDLMSKLFF.